These 30 T cell receptor beta chains share one sample of origin, sequenced in a study of quantifying T cell responses using KT2 cells. Study details: Reverse transcription used primers in the TCR alpha and beta constant regions.

A single-stranded UMI oligo with SP2 sequence was ligated to cDNA 3' ends. First-round PCR used about 4 cycles and beta primers RC1.1 and RC1.2 covering TRBC1 and TRBC2. TCRdb reprocessed the UMI-ligation and nested PCR reads with MiXCR, giving one entry per CDR3 protein. This table holds approximately 57,000 distinct CDR3 sequences, 9% to 15% found once. The sample comprised PBMCs spiked with cells of the T cell clone KT2. Every receptor here comes from a human donor.

This clonotype was seen a handful of times. J is TRBJ2-1 and V is TRBV12-3 or TRBV12-4; 14 bases fit TRBD2. Trimming removed 5 bases from V and 2 bases from J; junction bases left unmatched: 2. CDR3 size: 16 residues. CDR3 nucleotide sequence: TGTGCCAGCAGTGGGACTAGCGGGAGTACCTACAATGAGCAGTTCTTC. It encodes CASSGTSGSTYNEQFF.

This clonotype has a handful of counts. The chain recombines TRBV20-1 with TRBJ2-7; D unclear. Germline V gene sequence: CDR1 DFQATT, CDR2 SNEGSKA (reference sequence). Deletions cut 1 base from V and 2 bases from J, with 12 bases between. This CDR3 spans 14 amino acids. The CDR3 sequence is CSARGSRWPYEQYF. For the CDR3, the DNA is TGCAGTGCTAGAGGCAGCCGATGGCCCTACGAGCAGTACTTC.

The chain employs TRBV3-1 and TRBJ1-2; 7 bases are a match to TRBD1. This CDR3 contains 14 residues. Trimming at V came to 4 bases and at J to 7 bases, leaving 9 bases not matched to a gene. The germline V gene has CDR1 LGHDT and CDR2 YNNKEL (reference sequence). CDR3 in DNA: TGTGCCAGCAGCCTCCGGTTACAGGGGAGTGGCTACACCTTC. Its translation is CASSLRLQGSGYTF.

This clonotype was found a few times. The V call is TRBV14, the J call TRBJ2-3; 11 nucleotides match TRBD2. Germline V gene lookup returns CDR1 SGHDN and CDR2 FVKESK. This CDR3 contains 16 residues. The V gene end was trimmed by 0 bases and the J gene end by 5 bases; junction bases not matched to a gene: 4. The CDR3 bases are TGTGCCAGCAGCCAAGATTGGACTAGCGGGCAAGATACGCAGTATTTT. Its protein product is CASSQDWTSGQDTQYF.

This chain uses TRBV7-9 with TRBJ1-1, with D possibly matching TRBD1 (6 bases). The CDR3 loop spans 13 amino acids. CDR1 SEHNR and CDR2 FQNEAQ come from the germline V gene (reference sequence). The ends were cut back, 5 bases at V and 8 bases at J, with 15 bases in the middle. CDR3 DNA sequence: TGTGCCAGCAGCACACGGGGGCCCTTGGAAGCTTTCTTT. Its translation is CASSTRGPLEAFF.

This clonotype was found many times. The chain's CDR3 is CSVGQGTQETQYF. The CDR3 bases are TGCAGCGTTGGACAGGGAACCCAAGAGACCCAGTACTTC. The chain joins TRBV29-1 to TRBJ2-5, with 7 bases identical to TRBD1. Germline-derived CDR1 and CDR2 are SQVTM and ANQGSEA. V lost 4 bases, J lost 1 base, and 3 bases stayed unmatched. The length of the CDR3 is 13 residues.

The table lists this clonotype with many counts. The rearrangement links TRBV7-9 to TRBJ1-2; unclear D gene. The germline V gene encodes CDR1 SEHNR and CDR2 FQNEAQ (reference sequence). CDR3 size: 13 residues. Deletions cut 0 bases from V and 4 bases from J, with 6 bases between. The CDR3 region is CASSLAGAYGYTF. The CDR3 DNA reads TGTGCCAGCAGCTTAGCAGGTGCCTATGGCTACACCTTC.

The gene calls are TRBV29-1 and TRBJ2-3, with 7 nucleotides matching TRBD1. This CDR3 is 13 amino acids long. J lost 8 bases, V lost 3 bases, and 8 bases had no gene match. Germline assignment: CDR1 SQVTM and CDR2 ANQGSEA. CDR3 amino acids: CSVDVDRTSTQYF. The CDR3 DNA follows: TGCAGCGTTGACGTGGACAGGACGAGTACGCAGTATTTT.

The V gene is TRBV20-1, the J gene TRBJ1-1; TRBD1 matches 9 bases. V was clipped by 3 bases and J by 3 bases; unmatched bases: 8. In germline, CDR1 is DFQATT, CDR2 SNEGSKA (reference sequence). The CDR3 contains 15 residues. The CDR3 coding sequence is TGCAGTGCTAGTCTAAGGGGACAGGGACACACTGAAGCTTTCTTT. Its translation: CSASLRGQGHTEAFF.

A remark on this clonotype: At one of its ends the junction is not consistent with the germline gene, which may arise from a read error. CDR3 residues: CAGRGLGWPQHF. For the CDR3, the DNA is TGTGCCGGCAGAGGTTTGGGATGGCCCCAGCATTTT. This rearrangement joins TRBV2 to TRBJ1-5; D unresolved. This CDR3 has 12 residues. Germline assignment: CDR1 SNHLY and CDR2 FYNNEI.

The V call is TRBV27, the J call TRBJ2-5; TRBD1 matches 9 bases. CDR1 MNHEY and CDR2 SMNVEV come from the germline V gene (reference sequence). There are 14 residues in the CDR3. After removal of 3 bases from V and 2 bases from J, the junction contained 1 base not matched to a gene. CDR3 residues: CASSFGTGQETQYF. CDR3 nucleotides: TGTGCCAGCAGTTTCGGGACAGGGCAAGAGACCCAGTACTTC.

The V call is TRBV7-3, the J call TRBJ2-6; D perhaps matches TRBD2 (5 bases). The CDR3 covers 16 residues. Trimming removed 4 bases at V and 4 bases at J, with 14 bases between. Germline V gene lookup returns CDR1 SGHTA and CDR2 FQGTGA. CDR3 in DNA: TGTGCCAGCAGCTACACGGGCGGGTCAGGGGCCAACGTCCTGACTTTC. It is translated as CASSYTGGSGANVLTF.

The chain combines TRBV30 with TRBJ1-4, with 9 bases lining up with TRBD1. This CDR3 is built from 14 residues. The junction had 6 bases not matched to a gene; V was cut back by 5 bases and J by 5 bases. CDR1 and CDR2 from the germline V gene are GTSNPN and SVGIG (reference sequence). Here the CDR3 DNA reads TGTGCCTGGGGGACAGGGCTTGGGAATGAAAAACTGTTTTTT. Its translation is CAWGTGLGNEKLFF.

This clonotype turned up a few times. The gene calls are TRBV25-1 and TRBJ1-2; D not certain. From germline, CDR1 is MGHDK and CDR2 SYGVNS. This CDR3 spans 14 amino acids. V shed 1 base and J shed 0 bases, with 6 bases lying between them. The CDR3 DNA is TGTGCCAGCAGTGAATCTCGGCCTAACTATGGCTACACCTTC. This translates into CASSESRPNYGYTF.

In its sample, this clonotype was seen many times. The rearrangement joins TRBV5-1 to TRBJ2-1; D not resolved. The CDR3 runs 14 residues. Germline CDR1 SGHRS, CDR2 YFSETQ. The germline V and J ends were trimmed by 6 bases and 6 bases, with 16 bases remaining between them. The CDR3 nucleotides read TGCGCCAGCACCGAAAACCCAGGTCCCAATGAGCAGTTCTTC. As protein: CASTENPGPNEQFF.

The J gene is TRBJ2-7, the V gene TRBV20-1; D possibly corresponds to TRBD2 (6 bases). Germline CDR1 DFQATT, CDR2 SNEGSKA (reference sequence). V lost 0 bases, J lost 2 bases, and 14 bases lay in between. The CDR3 totals 15 residues. The CDR3 is CSARDRAGGAYEQYF. The CDR3 nucleotides read TGCAGTGCTAGAGATCGGGCCGGGGGAGCCTACGAGCAGTACTTC.

Only a few counts were recorded for this clonotype. The chain couples TRBV12-3 or TRBV12-4 to TRBJ1-1; 7 bases line up with TRBD1. J lost 6 bases, V lost 1 base, and 8 bases had no gene match. This CDR3 is built from 15 residues. CDR3 protein: CASSLDWDSQPEAFF. Here the CDR3 DNA reads TGTGCCAGCAGTTTAGACTGGGACAGCCAACCTGAAGCTTTCTTT.

In its sample, this clonotype was seen many times. The V gene is TRBV5-1, the J gene TRBJ2-7; TRBD2 agrees at 8 bases. The V gene's germline CDR1 is SGHRS and CDR2 YFSETQ. This CDR3 is 16 amino acids long. Losses at the gene ends were 2 bases for V and 0 bases for J; bases not matched to a gene: 7. The CDR3 nucleotides are TGCGCCAGCAGCTTAAACGCGGGGGGCATCTCCTACGAGCAGTACTTC. Protein: CASSLNAGGISYEQYF. Variable domain in full (rest from reference TRBV5-1 and TRBJ2-7): KAGVTQTPRYLIKTRGQQVTLSCSPISGHRSVSWYQQTPGQGLQFLFEYFSETQRNKGNFPGRFSGRQFSNSRSEMNVSTLELGDSALYLCASSLNAGGISYEQYFGPGTRLTVT.

Many counts were recorded for this clonotype. The chain has TRBV6-2 or TRBV6-3 and TRBJ2-3; no clear D gene. Looked up from germline, CDR1 is MNHEY and CDR2 is SVGEGT. The V end was cut by 2 bases, the J end by 0 bases, with 9 bases between. The CDR3 sequence is 15 residues long. The CDR3 DNA reads TGTGCCAGCAGTTACCTGGCGACTAGCACAGATACGCAGTATTTT. This encodes CASSYLATSTDTQYF.

This clonotype has at least ten counts. V is TRBV4-3 and J is TRBJ1-5, with no clear D. The CDR3 has 15 residues. Germline V gene data show CDR1 as LGHNA and CDR2 as YSLEER. V was shortened by 0 bases and J by 4 bases, with 10 bases between the two germline ends. CDR3 DNA: TGCGCCAGCAGCCAAGATCGGTCCGAGAATCAGCCCCAGCATTTT. Translating gives CASSQDRSENQPQHF.

This clonotype has more than one count but fewer than ten. The CDR3 sequence is CASRGGDSYEQYF. The DNA of the CDR3 is TGTGCCAGCAGGGGGGGCGACTCCTACGAGCAGTACTTC. The V call is TRBV27, the J call TRBJ2-7, with D perhaps being TRBD1 or TRBD2 (6 bases each). V was shortened by 6 bases and J by 0 bases, with 9 bases between the two germline ends. Germline V gene data show CDR1 as MNHEY and CDR2 as SMNVEV (reference sequence). This CDR3 has 13 amino acids.

This clonotype was picked up a small number of times. V gene TRBV5-1 combines with J gene TRBJ2-4, with D unresolved. V was shortened by 2 bases and J by 5 bases, with 5 bases between the two germline ends. CDR1 is SGHRS and CDR2 is YFSETQ in the germline V gene. CDR3 length: 12 amino acids. CDR3 DNA: TGCGCCAGCAGCTTTGGCCAAAACATTCAGTACTTC. This sequence encodes CASSFGQNIQYF.

The genes are TRBV27 and TRBJ1-1, with no clear D. The CDR3 loop spans 13 amino acids. Per germline, CDR1 MNHEY and CDR2 SMNVEV (reference sequence). Trimming took 7 bases from V and 0 from J, leaving 9 bases between them. The CDR3 DNA reads TGTGCCAGCAAACGAGGGCTGAACACTGAAGCTTTCTTT. It codes for CASKRGLNTEAFF.

V is TRBV12-5 and J is TRBJ2-2; D unclear. In germline, CDR1 is LGHNT, CDR2 FRNRAP. The CDR3 spans 13 residues. Trimming removed 3 bases at V and 0 bases at J, with 2 bases between. CDR3 in amino acids: CASGFPNTGELFF. CDR3 nucleotides: TGTGCTAGTGGTTTTCCGAACACCGGGGAGCTGTTTTTT.

The J gene is TRBJ2-1, the V gene TRBV10-3, with 14 bases matching TRBD2. Germline CDR1 is ENHRY and CDR2 is SYGVKD. With 6 bases clipped from V and 6 bases from J, the junction kept 4 bases outside the gene matches. This CDR3 is 15 amino acids long. The CDR3 DNA reads as TGTGCCATCAGGATGACTAGCGGGGGGGCCAATGAGCAGTTCTTC. Translated, it gives CAIRMTSGGANEQFF.

In this sample, this clonotype turned up a few times. The chain employs TRBV10-1 and TRBJ2-7; the D gene could be TRBD1 or TRBD2 (5 bases each). V lost 6 bases, J lost 11 bases, and 11 bases lay in between. Germline lookup yields CDR1 WNHNN and CDR2 SYGVQD (reference sequence). The CDR3 totals 10 residues. CDR3 protein: CASRPGTEYF. The CDR3 DNA sequence: TGCGCCAGCAGGCCCGGGACCGAGTACTTC.

This clonotype was picked up a small number of times. This chain joins TRBV28 and TRBJ2-1, with 11 nucleotides matching TRBD2. CDR1 MDHEN and CDR2 SYDVKM come from the germline V gene. The CDR3 length is 18 residues. V shed 7 bases, J shed 0 bases, and the junction held 11 bases outside the gene matches. The CDR3 reads CASIRLAGGRSSYNEQFF. In DNA, the CDR3 is TGTGCCAGCATTCGGCTAGCGGGGGGTCGGAGCTCCTACAATGAGCAGTTCTTC.

The chain employs TRBV6-2 or TRBV6-3 and TRBJ2-7; 9 bases are a match to TRBD2. The CDR3 contains 17 residues. V trimming: 2 bases; J trimming: 0 bases; junction bases outside the gene matches: 8. The germline V gene encodes CDR1 MNHEY and CDR2 SVGEGT. The CDR3 nucleotides read TGTGCCAGCAGTTACACCCCCAGCGGGGGGCCCTCCTACGAGCAGTACTTC. It encodes CASSYTPSGGPSYEQYF.

In its sample, this clonotype was seen a few times. The chain has TRBV28 and TRBJ1-5; no reliable D call. Looked up from germline, CDR1 is MDHEN and CDR2 is SYDVKM. This CDR3 comprises 14 residues. V was cut by 2 bases and J by 1 base, with 6 bases left in between. The CDR3 region is CASSLGQSNQPQHF. Written as DNA, the CDR3 is TGTGCCAGCAGTTTAGGGCAGAGCAATCAGCCCCAGCATTTT.

Only a few counts were recorded for this clonotype. The chain has TRBV4-1 and TRBJ2-3; 7 bases agree with TRBD2. CDR1 and CDR2 (germline): MGHRA, YSYEKL. V lost 4 bases to trimming and J lost 2 bases; unmatched junction nucleotides: 6. The CDR3 has 15 amino acids. Here the CDR3 DNA reads TGCGCCAGCAGCCGCGGGGGAATAAACACAGATACGCAGTATTTT. It yields the protein CASSRGGINTDTQYF.